Presented here are 25 T cell receptor beta chains from one specimen sequenced in a study of early T cells in non-severe SARS-CoV-2 infection. MiXCR, run by TCRdb on the 5' RACE reads, gives a single entry per CDR3 protein. The repertoire holds approximately 89,000 distinct CDR3 sequences, with 11% to 15% as singletons. Sequenced: whole blood. Source of these receptors: an adult who was a healthcare worker with PCR-confirmed SARS-CoV-2 infection or an uninfected control (not recorded which).

Here the CDR3 reads CASSQDRGITDTQYF. For the CDR3, the DNA is TGCGCCAGCAGCCAAGATAGAGGCATCACAGATACGCAGTATTTT. This chain connects TRBV4-1 to TRBJ2-3; D not certain. The germline V gene has CDR1 MGHRA and CDR2 YSYEKL. Trimming took 0 bases from V and 2 from J, leaving 9 bases between them. The CDR3 length is 15 residues.

At least ten counts were recorded for this clonotype. This chain connects TRBV19 to TRBJ2-1, with 9 bases lining up with TRBD2. J lost 8 bases, V lost 5 bases, and 19 bases had no gene match. Germline V CDR1 and CDR2: LNHDA, SQIVND (reference sequence). The CDR3 consists of 18 residues. The CDR3, as DNA: TGTGCCAGTAGTCCTGGGAGGTTAGCGGGAGTCACCCTCTATGAGCAGTTCTTC. It codes for CASSPGRLAGVTLYEQFF. The full variable domain, its missing parts supplied by reference TRBV19 and TRBJ2-1, is DGGITQSPKYLFRKEGQNVTLSCEQNLNHDAMYWYRQDPGQGLRLIYYSQIVNDFQKGDIAEGYSVSREKKESFPLTVTSAQKNPTAFYLCASSPGRLAGVTLYEQFFGPGTRLTVL.

This clonotype was recorded at least ten times. V and J are TRBV23-1 and TRBJ2-3; TRBD2 agrees at 7 bases. TRBV23-1 is known as an ORF, though its function is uncertain. This CDR3 contains 14 residues. The V segment lost 6 bases and the J segment 2 bases; nucleotides outside the gene matches: 5. The CDR3 region is CASSRDYHTDTQYF. The DNA of the CDR3 is TGCGCCAGCAGCCGGGACTACCACACAGATACGCAGTATTTT.

The table lists this clonotype with a few counts. The chain carries TRBV5-1 and TRBJ2-7; D remains ambiguous. The CDR3 runs 14 residues. Germline V gene sequence: CDR1 SGHRS, CDR2 YFSETQ. V shed 4 bases and J shed 3 bases, with 14 bases lying between them. CDR3 protein: CASSLTTADYEQYF. DNA of the CDR3: TGCGCCAGCAGCCTAACCACCGCGGACTACGAGCAGTACTTC.

This chain links TRBV12-3 or TRBV12-4 with TRBJ2-3, with TRBD2 matching over 11 bases. V shed 6 bases and J 4 bases; nucleotides not matched to a gene: 3. The CDR3 extends over 14 amino acids. CDR3 sequence: CASRLAGAPDTQYF. DNA for the CDR3: TGTGCCAGCAGACTAGCGGGGGCGCCAGATACGCAGTATTTT.

This clonotype has a count of ten or more. V usage is TRBV4-2 and J usage is TRBJ2-5; D unresolved. V gave up 5 bases and J gave up 2 bases, with 9 bases separating them. The CDR3 contains 13 residues. In germline, CDR1 is LGHNA, CDR2 YNFKEQ. The CDR3 loop reads CASSRGIQETQYF. CDR3 coding DNA: TGTGCCAGCAGCAGAGGAATTCAAGAGACCCAGTACTTC.

CDR3 bases: TGTGCCTGCACGGGCCTTGGGCAAGAGACCCAGTACTTC. It specifies CACTGLGQETQYF. The chain links TRBV30 to TRBJ2-5; D remains unclear. Trimming shortened V by 6 bases and J by 2 bases, and 13 bases separated the two germline ends. The germline V gene has CDR1 GTSNPN and CDR2 SVGIG (reference sequence). The CDR3 consists of 13 residues.

Only a few counts were recorded for this clonotype. The CDR3 sequence: CASRPQHSGNTIYF. As DNA, the CDR3 is TGTGCCAGCAGACCGCAGCACTCTGGAAACACCATATATTTT. The genes are TRBV12-3 or TRBV12-4 and TRBJ1-3; D not certain. This CDR3 region has 14 residues. The V end lost 6 bases, the J end lost 0 bases, and 9 bases lay between the germline ends.

This clonotype has more than one count but fewer than ten. J is TRBJ2-2 and V is TRBV11-2; D remains ambiguous. The V end lost 1 base, the J end lost 5 bases, and 8 bases lay between the germline ends. This CDR3 has 14 amino acids. Germline CDR1 reads SGHAT; CDR2 reads FQNNGV. The CDR3 protein is CASSLVPGTGELFF. DNA for the CDR3: TGTGCCAGCAGCTTAGTACCAGGAACCGGGGAGCTGTTTTTT. Drawing the rest from reference TRBV11-2 and TRBJ2-2, the complete variable domain is EAGVAQSPRYKIIEKRQSVAFWCNPISGHATLYWYQQILGQGPKLLIQFQNNGVVDDSQLPKDRFSAERLKGVDSTLKIQPAKLEDSAVYLCASSLVPGTGELFFGEGSRLTVL.

The table lists this clonotype with many counts. The chain uses TRBV29-1 and TRBJ1-1; maybe TRBD1 (5 bases). V was shortened by 5 bases and J by 0 bases, with 13 bases between the two germline ends. The germline CDR1 and CDR2 sequences are SQVTM and ANQGSEA. This CDR3 is built from 14 residues. CDR3 protein: CSVSTGLVNTEAFF. CDR3 coding DNA: TGCAGCGTTTCAACAGGACTCGTGAACACTGAAGCTTTCTTT.

The chain employs TRBV2 and TRBJ2-1; maybe TRBD2 (6 bases). V dropped 8 bases and J dropped 3 bases, with 8 bases sitting between them. The CDR3 consists of 12 residues. Looked up from germline, CDR1 is SNHLY and CDR2 is FYNNEI. The CDR3 nucleotides are TGTGCCAGCGGGGAGGACTACAATGAGCAGTTCTTC. Its translation is CASGEDYNEQFF.

This clonotype turned up a few times. The CDR3 spells CASSLERQGLSYNSPLHF. The CDR3, as DNA: TGTGCCAGTAGCCTCGAGAGACAGGGTCTCTCCTATAATTCACCCCTCCACTTT. The rearrangement joins TRBV19 to TRBJ1-6; the match to TRBD1 covers 7 bases. V lost 6 bases, J lost 0 bases, and 11 bases stayed unmatched. This CDR3 contains 18 residues. Germline V CDR1 and CDR2: LNHDA, SQIVND (reference sequence).

The rearrangement joins TRBV12-3 or TRBV12-4 to TRBJ1-5, with 7 bases identical to TRBD1. J was trimmed by 5 bases and V by 5 bases; bases with no gene match: 9. There are 15 residues in the CDR3. The CDR3 DNA sequence: TGTGCCAGCAGTGACAGACAGGGTATGCATCAGCCCCAGCATTTT. This translates into CASSDRQGMHQPQHF.

This chain uses TRBV20-1 with TRBJ1-1, with D unclear. Germline V gene lookup returns CDR1 DFQATT and CDR2 SNEGSKA (reference sequence). Trimming shortened V by 3 bases and J by 5 bases, and 7 bases separated the two germline ends. This CDR3 region has 11 residues. The CDR3 region is CSASQSTEAFF. The CDR3 region has the DNA TGCAGTGCTAGTCAAAGTACTGAAGCTTTCTTT.

The chain is built from TRBV12-3 or TRBV12-4 and TRBJ2-7; 11 bases are shared with TRBD2. With V trimmed by 6 bases and J by 4 bases, 11 bases remained unmatched. The length of the CDR3 is 16 residues. CDR3 sequence reads: CASSRQTSGKPYEQYF. The CDR3 DNA sequence: TGTGCCAGCAGCAGACAGACTAGCGGGAAACCATACGAGCAGTACTTC.

This chain uses TRBV3-1 with TRBJ2-3, with TRBD2 as a possible D gene (6 bases). Germline assignment: CDR1 LGHDT and CDR2 YNNKEL (reference sequence). The V gene lost 0 bases and the J gene lost 9 bases, with 28 bases spanning the gap. This CDR3 region has 19 residues. The CDR3 DNA reads as TGTGCCAGCAGCCAAGACCCCTCCGGAGGGACGACATCCCTCAGCACGCAGTATTTT. It translates to CASSQDPSGGTTSLSTQYF.

This clonotype was seen a handful of times. The V call is TRBV5-8, the J call TRBJ1-1; maybe TRBD1 (5 bases). Trimming left V 3 bases short and J 4 bases short, with 22 bases between. This CDR3 has 17 amino acids. Per the germline V gene, CDR1 is SGHTS and CDR2 is YDEGEE. The CDR3 protein is CASSSLRAGREGTEAFF. The CDR3 DNA is TGTGCCAGCAGCTCTTTGCGGGCAGGGAGGGAGGGCACTGAAGCTTTCTTT. The full variable domain, its missing parts supplied by reference TRBV5-8 and TRBJ1-1, is EAGVTQSPTHLIKTRGQQATLRCSPISGHTSVYWYQQALGLGLQFLLWYDEGEERNRGNFPPRFSGRQFPNYSSELNVNALELEDSALYLCASSSLRAGREGTEAFFGQGTRLTVV.

V usage is TRBV29-1 and J usage is TRBJ1-1; D is unclear. There are 13 residues in the CDR3. Trimming took off 7 bases at V and 0 bases at J, with 12 bases between the two ends. The germline CDR1 and CDR2 sequences are SQVTM and ANQGSEA. DNA for the CDR3: TGCAGCGCCCGTGGTGGGCTGAACACTGAAGCTTTCTTT. It codes for CSARGGLNTEAFF.

This clonotype appeared many times. This sequence joins TRBV5-6 and TRBJ2-1, with D hard to call. Germline lookup yields CDR1 SGHDT and CDR2 YYEEEE. V lost 0 bases, J lost 4 bases, and 17 bases lay in between. CDR3 length: 17 amino acids. The CDR3 here is CASSLAYSVNVYNEQFF. The CDR3 coding sequence is TGTGCCAGCAGCTTGGCGTATTCAGTCAACGTTTACAATGAGCAGTTCTTC.

The V call is TRBV11-2, the J call TRBJ2-5, with D perhaps TRBD2 (5 bases). The CDR3 totals 16 residues. Looked up from germline, CDR1 is SGHAT and CDR2 is FQNNGV. V lost 6 bases and J 7 bases, leaving 24 bases between the germline ends. The DNA of the CDR3 is TGTGCCAGCAGACCTCTCTCGGGGTCCACCCGGAGGACCCAGTACTTC. It translates to CASRPLSGSTRRTQYF.

The table lists this clonotype with a few counts. The CDR3: CASSLGHGSDTQYF. DNA for the CDR3: TGTGCCAGCAGCCTAGGGCACGGAAGCGATACGCAGTATTTT. The J gene is TRBJ2-3, the V gene TRBV11-3; no clear D. CDR3 length: 14 residues. Trimming shortened V by 5 bases and J by 6 bases, and 15 bases separated the two germline ends. Germline CDR1 is SGHNT and CDR2 is YENEEA. Looking up the rest from reference TRBV11-3 and TRBJ2-3 gives the full variable domain: EAGVVQSPRYKIIEKKQPVAFWCNPISGHNTLYWYLQNLGQGPELLIRYENEEAVDDSQLPKDRFSAERLKGVDSTLKIQPAELGDSAVYLCASSLGHGSDTQYFGPGTRLTVL.

The rearrangement links TRBV18 to TRBJ2-7; 7 bases line up with TRBD2. This CDR3 has 15 amino acids. CDR1 is KGHSH and CDR2 is LQKENI in the germline V gene. The V segment lost 0 bases and the J segment 2 bases; nucleotides outside the gene matches: 4. The DNA for the CDR3 is TGTGCCAGCTCACCACCGGGTCTAGCGGCCTACGAGCAGTACTTC. Protein: CASSPPGLAAYEQYF.

The chain combines TRBV29-1 with TRBJ2-1, with a possible D match to TRBD2 (5 bases). CDR3 length: 11 amino acids. In germline, CDR1 is SQVTM, CDR2 ANQGSEA. Here the CDR3 DNA reads TGCATCGGGGAGTACATGGGTGAGCAGTTCTTC. It encodes CIGEYMGEQFF.

This clonotype was counted many times. The V gene is TRBV12-3 or TRBV12-4, the J gene TRBJ2-3; D is unclear. CDR3 size: 11 residues. Deletions cut 4 bases from V and 4 bases from J, with 3 bases between. This chain's CDR3 is CASSYSDTQYF. CDR3 in DNA: TGTGCCAGCAGTTATTCAGATACGCAGTATTTT.

The sample holds many counts of this clonotype. The rearrangement joins TRBV20-1 to TRBJ2-5, with 9 bases that match TRBD2. Trimming at V came to 0 bases and at J to 1 base, leaving 6 bases not matched to a gene. The CDR3 extends over 16 amino acids. Looked up from germline, CDR1 is DFQATT and CDR2 is SNEGSKA (reference sequence). CDR3 loop: CSAREIERGAQETQYF. The CDR3 nucleotides are TGCAGTGCTAGAGAGATCGAGCGGGGGGCCCAAGAGACCCAGTACTTC.